This T cell receptor beta chain was profiled in a study of Ad26.COV2.S vaccination and SARS-CoV-2 variants. In the study overall: Enrollment placed the donor in the COV1001 Ad26.COV2.S trial arm. Once or twice, 56 days apart, Ad26.COV2.S was delivered intramuscularly.

Treatment meaning: over 15 received Ad26.COV2.S at low or high dose, single or two shots; 5 received placebo; per-sample allocation not given. Sampling was done on day 63 after the first vaccine or placebo injection. Worth noting for this clone: What it binds is not known.

V lost 6 bases to trimming and J lost 4 bases, with 16 bases between them. This CDR3 has 15 amino acids. Germline V gene data show CDR1 as MNHEY and CDR2 as SVGEGT. Whole-study findings and limits: Reported post-vaccination CD8+ and CD4+ T cell responses to spike showed substantial breadth. Vaccinated and placebo-treated recipients had similar non-spike TCR breadth.

Assay: immunoSEQ multiplex PCR; the TCRdb copy retains only in-frame clones and omits some. The sample holds around 450,000 clones, approximately 88% seen once. This clonotype was sampled from a person aged 18-60 years who received the Ad26.COV2.S COVID-19 vaccine or a placebo. This sample comprised peripheral blood, obtained in a trial of Ad26.COV2.S vaccine versus placebo. The chain joins TRBV6-2 or TRBV6-3 to TRBJ2-1; tentative D call: TRBD2 (7 bases). CDR3 amino acids: CASSRRGPRYNEQFF. CDR3 DNA: TGTGCCAGCAGCCGGCGGGGGCCCCGATACAATGAGCAGTTCTTC.